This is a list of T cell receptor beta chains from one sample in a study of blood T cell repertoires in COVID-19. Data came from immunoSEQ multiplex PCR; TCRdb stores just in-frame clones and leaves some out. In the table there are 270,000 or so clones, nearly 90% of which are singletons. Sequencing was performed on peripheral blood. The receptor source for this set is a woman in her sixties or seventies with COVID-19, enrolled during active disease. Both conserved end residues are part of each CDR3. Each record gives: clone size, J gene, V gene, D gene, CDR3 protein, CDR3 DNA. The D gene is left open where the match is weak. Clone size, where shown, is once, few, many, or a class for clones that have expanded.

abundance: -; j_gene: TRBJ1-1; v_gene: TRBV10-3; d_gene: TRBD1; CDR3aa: CAISRDRGNTEAFF; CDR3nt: TGTGCCATCAGTAGGGACAGGGGGAACACTGAAGCTTTCTTT
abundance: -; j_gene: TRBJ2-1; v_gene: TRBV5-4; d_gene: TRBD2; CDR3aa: CASSLVELAGGRNEQFF; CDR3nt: TGTGCCAGCAGCTTGGTCGAACTAGCGGGGGGGAGAAATGAGCAGTTCTTC
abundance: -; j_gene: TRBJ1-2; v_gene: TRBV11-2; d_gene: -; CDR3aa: CASSLRVAGNGYTF; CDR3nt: TGTGCCAGCAGCTTAAGGGTGGCAGGGAACGGCTACACCTTC
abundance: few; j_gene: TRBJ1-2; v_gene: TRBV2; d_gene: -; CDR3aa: CASTASPYGYTF; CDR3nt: TGTGCCAGCACTGCCAGTCCCTATGGCTACACCTTC
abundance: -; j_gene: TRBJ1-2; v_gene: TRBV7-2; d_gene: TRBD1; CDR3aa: CASTRTGVNGYTF; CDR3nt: TGTGCCAGCACCAGGACAGGGGTAAATGGCTACACCTTC
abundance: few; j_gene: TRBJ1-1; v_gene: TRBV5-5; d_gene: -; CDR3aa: CASSTNTEAFF; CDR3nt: TGTGCCAGCAGCACAAACACTGAAGCTTTCTTT
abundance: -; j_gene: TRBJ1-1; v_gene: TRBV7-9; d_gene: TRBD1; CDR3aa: CASSLVSGGGPSTEAFF; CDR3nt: TGTGCCAGCAGCTTAGTTTCCGGAGGGGGCCCCTCGACTGAAGCTTTCTTT
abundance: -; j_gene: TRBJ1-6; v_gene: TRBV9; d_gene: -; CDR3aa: CASSVAPRYNSPLHF; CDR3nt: TGTGCCAGCAGCGTAGCCCCCAGATATAATTCACCCCTCCACTTT
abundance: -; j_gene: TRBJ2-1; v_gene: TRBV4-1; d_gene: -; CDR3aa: CASSPLSSSYNEQFF; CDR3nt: TGCGCCAGCAGCCCTTTATCGAGCTCCTACAATGAGCAGTTCTTC
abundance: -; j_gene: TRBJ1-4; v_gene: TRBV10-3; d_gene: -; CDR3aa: CAISESGGRLGEKLFF; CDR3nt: TGTGCCATCAGTGAGTCGGGGGGACGGTTAGGTGAAAAACTGTTTTTT
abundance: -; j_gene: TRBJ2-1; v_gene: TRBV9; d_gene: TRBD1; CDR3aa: CASSVGQGVDSYNEQFF; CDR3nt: TGTGCCAGCAGCGTAGGTCAGGGGGTTGATTCCTACAATGAGCAGTTCTTC
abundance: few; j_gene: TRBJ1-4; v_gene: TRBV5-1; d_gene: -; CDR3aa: CASSTGQRDEKLFF; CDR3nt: TGCGCCAGCAGCACCGGACAGAGAGATGAAAAACTGTTTTTT
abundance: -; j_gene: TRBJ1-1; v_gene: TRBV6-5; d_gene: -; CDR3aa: CASSYSRGARTEAFF; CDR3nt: TGTGCCAGCAGTTACTCCCGGGGGGCGCGGACTGAAGCTTTCTTT
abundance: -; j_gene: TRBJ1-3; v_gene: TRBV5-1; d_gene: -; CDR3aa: CASSLETAGNTIYF; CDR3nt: TGCGCCAGCAGCTTAGAGACAGCTGGAAACACCATATATTTT
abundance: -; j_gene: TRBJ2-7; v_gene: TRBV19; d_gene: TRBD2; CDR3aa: CASSQSGGRTYEQYF; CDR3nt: TGTGCCAGTAGCCAATCGGGGGGGAGGACTTACGAGCAGTACTTC
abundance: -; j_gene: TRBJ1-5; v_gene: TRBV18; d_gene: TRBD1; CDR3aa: CASSPQGAKGGNQPQHF; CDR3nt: TGTGCCAGCTCACCCCAGGGGGCCAAGGGAGGCAATCAGCCCCAGCATTTT
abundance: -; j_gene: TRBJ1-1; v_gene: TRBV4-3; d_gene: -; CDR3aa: CASSRRRNTEAFF; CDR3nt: TGCGCCAGCAGCCGGAGGAGGAACACTGAAGCTTTCTTT
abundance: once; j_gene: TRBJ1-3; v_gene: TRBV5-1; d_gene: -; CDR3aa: CASSLDRPGNTIYF; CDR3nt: TGCGCCAGCAGCTTGGACAGGCCTGGAAACACCATATATTTT
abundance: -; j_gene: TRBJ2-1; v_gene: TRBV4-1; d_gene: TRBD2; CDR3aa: CASSQAGGVEQFF; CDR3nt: TGCGCCAGCAGCCAAGCCGGGGGGGTTGAGCAGTTCTTC
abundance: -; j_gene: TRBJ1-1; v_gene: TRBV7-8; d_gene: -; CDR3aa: CASSISGGADTEAFF; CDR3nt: TGTGCCAGCAGCATTAGTGGGGGGGCCGACACTGAAGCTTTCTTT
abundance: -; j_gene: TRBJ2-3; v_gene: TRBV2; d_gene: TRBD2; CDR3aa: CASSGTSGGSSTDTQYF; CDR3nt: TGTGCCAGCAGTGGGACTAGCGGGGGATCTAGCACAGATACGCAGTATTTT
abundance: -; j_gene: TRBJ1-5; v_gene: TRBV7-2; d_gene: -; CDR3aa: CASSLERRINQPQHF; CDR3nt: TGTGCCAGCAGCTTAGAAAGGCGGATCAATCAGCCCCAGCATTTT
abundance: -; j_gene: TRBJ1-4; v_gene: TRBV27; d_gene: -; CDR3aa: CASSPVGAFREKLFF; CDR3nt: TGTGCCAGCAGTCCGGTTGGGGCCTTTAGGGAAAAACTGTTTTTT